These T cell receptor beta chains were read from a single sample in a study of blood T cell repertoires in COVID-19. Assay: immunoSEQ multiplex PCR; the TCRdb copy retains only in-frame clones and omits some. The table has around 200,000 clones, around 85% seen once; the top ten hold about a fifth. The sequencing sample was made of peripheral blood. Source of these receptors: a man aged 70-80 years with active or convalescent COVID-19. CDR3s include the opening cysteine and the closing phenylalanine or tryptophan. The D gene is left open where the match is weak. Size tells how often a clone was seen (once, few, many) or the class of an expanded clone, and some rows leave it out.

v_gene	abundance	d_gene	j_gene	CDR3nt	CDR3aa
TRBV28	-	-	TRBJ1-1	TGTGCCAGCAGTTTGACGGGGTCAGACACTGAAGCTTTCTTT	CASSLTGSDTEAFF
TRBV11-3	-	-	TRBJ1-5	TGTGCCAGCAGCTTAGATCTGGGAGTACAGGGCGGGCAGCCCCAGCATTTT	CASSLDLGVQGGQPQHF
TRBV7-2	-	-	TRBJ2-5	TGTGCCAGCAGCTTACAGGGGCAAGAGACCCAGTACTTC	CASSLQGQETQYF
TRBV18	-	-	TRBJ1-6	TGTGCCAGCTCACCCCCGACAGTTGGTTCACCCCTCCACTTT	CASSPPTVGSPLHF
TRBV2	-	TRBD1	TRBJ2-1	TGTGCCAGCAGTAGGGACAGGGGCAGCTCCTACAATGAGCAGTTCTTC	CASSRDRGSSYNEQFF
TRBV5-5	-	TRBD1	TRBJ1-1	TGTGCCAGCAGCTACGGACAGGGGAGGACTGAAGCTTTCTTT	CASSYGQGRTEAFF
TRBV6-5	-	-	TRBJ1-6	TGTGCCAGCAGCCAACAGGGAAATAATTCACCCCTCCACTTT	CASSQQGNNSPLHF
TRBV5-5	few	-	TRBJ1-5	TGTGCCAGCAGCTTATGGGGGGAGGGACAGCCCCAGCATTTT	CASSLWGEGQPQHF
TRBV18	-	-	TRBJ2-7	TGTGCCAGCTCACCAGAGTGGACAGCCTCCTACGAGCAGTACTTC	CASSPEWTASYEQYF
TRBV3-1/TRBV3-2	-	TRBD1	TRBJ1-6	TGTGCCAGCAGCCCCCGGGTAGGGGGCGGTACTAGTTCACCCCTCCACTTT	CASSPRVGGGTSSPLHF
TRBV2	-	-	TRBJ1-5	TGTGCCAGCAGTACTCGGGGTCAGCCCCAGCATTTT	CASSTRGQPQHF
TRBV4-3	few	-	TRBJ1-1	TGCGCCAGCAGCCAAGATCAACAGGTTAACCCTGAAGCTTTCTTT	CASSQDQQVNPEAFF
TRBV9	-	-	TRBJ1-4	TGTGCCAGCAGCGTAGGGAGGGTCGATGAAAAACTGTTTTTT	CASSVGRVDEKLFF
TRBV19	-	-	TRBJ1-2	TGTGCCAGTAGTATAGACCCTCGACAGGAAGCTAACTATGGCTACACCTTC	CASSIDPRQEANYGYTF
TRBV5-1	-	TRBD1	TRBJ2-1	TGCGCCAGCTCCGGAGACAGGGACTACAATGAGCAGTTCTTC	CASSGDRDYNEQFF
TRBV4-3	-	-	TRBJ1-5	TGCGCCAGCAGCCAAGATGGCCAGTCCAATCAGCCCCAGCATTTT	CASSQDGQSNQPQHF
TRBV5-5	-	TRBD1	TRBJ1-1	TGTGCCAGCAGCTTCTCTGTGGGACAGGGGGCTCGCACTGAAGCTTTCTTT	CASSFSVGQGARTEAFF
TRBV20-1	once	TRBD2	TRBJ2-1	TGCAGTGCTAGTGCGCGGGAGGTAGGCAATGAGCAGTTCTTC	CSASAREVGNEQFF